The present TCR beta chain was sequenced within a study of identical twins. The table lists this clonotype with a few counts. As yet, its antigen is unknown. Each donor was a healthy Caucasian. Overall study results and limits: Twin-shared out-of-frame alpha sequences showed excess low generation probability. In cord blood, abundant beta clonotypes had fewer insertions; memory showed no trend.

A universal primer site arose from template switching, and cDNA bore unique molecular identifiers. One entry per CDR3 protein, called by TCRdb with MiXCR from the 5' RACE reads. The top ten clones hold about 0.27% of a sample with 1.5 million to 2 million distinct CDR3 sequences, around 33% of them seen once. The length of the CDR3 is 16 residues. The germline gives CDR1 MGHRA, CDR2 YSYEKL. V was clipped by 2 bases and J by 7 bases; unmatched bases: 5. The sequencing sample was made of cord blood. This chain connects TRBV4-1 to TRBJ2-1, with 13 positions matching TRBD2. This sequence originates from a newborn girl in good health. Here the CDR3 reads CASSQQTSGGWNEQFF. The DNA for the CDR3 is TGCGCCAGCAGCCAACAGACTAGCGGGGGGTGGAATGAGCAGTTCTTC.